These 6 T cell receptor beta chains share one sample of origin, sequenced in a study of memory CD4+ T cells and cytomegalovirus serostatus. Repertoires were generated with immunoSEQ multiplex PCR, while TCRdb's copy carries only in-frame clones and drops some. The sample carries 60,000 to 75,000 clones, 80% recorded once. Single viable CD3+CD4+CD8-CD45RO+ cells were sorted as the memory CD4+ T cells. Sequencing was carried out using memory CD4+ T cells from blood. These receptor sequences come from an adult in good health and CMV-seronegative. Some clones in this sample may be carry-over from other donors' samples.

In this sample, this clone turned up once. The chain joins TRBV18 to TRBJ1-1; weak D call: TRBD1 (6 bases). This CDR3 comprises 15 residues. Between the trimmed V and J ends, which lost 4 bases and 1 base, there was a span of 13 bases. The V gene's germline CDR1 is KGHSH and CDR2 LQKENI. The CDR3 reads CASSRTGQKNTEAFF. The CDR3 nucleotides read TGTGCCAGCTCACGCACGGGACAAAAGAACACTGAAGCTTTCTTT.

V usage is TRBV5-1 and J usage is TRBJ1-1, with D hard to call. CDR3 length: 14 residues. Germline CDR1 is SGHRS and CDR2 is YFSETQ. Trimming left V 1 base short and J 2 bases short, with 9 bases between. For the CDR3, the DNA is TGCGCCAGCAGCTTGCGGGTCGAAAACACTGAAGCTTTCTTT. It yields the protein CASSLRVENTEAFF.

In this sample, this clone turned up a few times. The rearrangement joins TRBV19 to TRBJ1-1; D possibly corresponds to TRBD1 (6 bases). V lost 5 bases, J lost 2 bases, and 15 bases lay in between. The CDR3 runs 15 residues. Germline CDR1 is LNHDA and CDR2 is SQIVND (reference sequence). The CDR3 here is CASSRTEGGNTEAFF. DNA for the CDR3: TGTGCCAGTAGTCGTACGGAGGGGGGAAACACTGAAGCTTTCTTT.

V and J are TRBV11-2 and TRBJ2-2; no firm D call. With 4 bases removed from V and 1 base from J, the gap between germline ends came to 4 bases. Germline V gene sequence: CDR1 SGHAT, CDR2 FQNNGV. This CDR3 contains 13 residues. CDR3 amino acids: CASSSGNTGELFF. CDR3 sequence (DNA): TGTGCCAGCAGCTCAGGGAACACCGGGGAGCTGTTTTTT.

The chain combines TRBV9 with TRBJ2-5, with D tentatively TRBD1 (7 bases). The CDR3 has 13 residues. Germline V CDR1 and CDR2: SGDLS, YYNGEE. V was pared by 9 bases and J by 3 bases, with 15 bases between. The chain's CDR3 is CANPRGDKETQYF. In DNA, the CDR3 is TGTGCCAATCCCAGGGGGGATAAAGAGACCCAGTACTTC.

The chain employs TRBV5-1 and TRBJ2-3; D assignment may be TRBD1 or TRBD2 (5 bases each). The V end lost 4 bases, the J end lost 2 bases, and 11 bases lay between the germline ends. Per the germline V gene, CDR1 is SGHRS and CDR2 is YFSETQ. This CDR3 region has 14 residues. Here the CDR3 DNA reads TGCGCCAGCAGCGAGGGGTTCCCCACAGATACGCAGTATTTT. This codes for CASSEGFPTDTQYF.